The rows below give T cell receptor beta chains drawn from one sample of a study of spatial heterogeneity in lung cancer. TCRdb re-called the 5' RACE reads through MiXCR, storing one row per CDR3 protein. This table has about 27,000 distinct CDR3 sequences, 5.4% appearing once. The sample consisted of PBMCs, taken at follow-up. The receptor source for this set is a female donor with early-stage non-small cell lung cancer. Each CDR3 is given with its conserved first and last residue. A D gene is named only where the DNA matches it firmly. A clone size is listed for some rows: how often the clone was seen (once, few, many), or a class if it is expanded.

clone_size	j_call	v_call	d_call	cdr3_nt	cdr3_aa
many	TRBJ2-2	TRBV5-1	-	TGCGCCAGCAGCCCCGACAGGGAGGGCGGGGAGCTGTTTTTT	CASSPDREGGELFF
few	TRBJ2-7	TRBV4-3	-	TGCGCCAGCAGCCAAGATTGGGCCCACTCAACTTACGAGCAGTACTTC	CASSQDWAHSTYEQYF
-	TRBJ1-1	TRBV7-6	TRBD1	TGTGCCAGCAGCGAGGGACAGGGGCACACTGAAGCTTTCTTT	CASSEGQGHTEAFF
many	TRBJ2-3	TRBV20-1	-	TGCAGTGCTAGAGATCGTGGGGGTCCAGATACGCAGTATTTT	CSARDRGGPDTQYF
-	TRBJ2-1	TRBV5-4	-	TGTGCCAGCGGGCCGAGCTCCTACAATGAGCAGTTCTTC	CASGPSSYNEQFF
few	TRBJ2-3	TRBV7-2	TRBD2	TGTGCCAGCAGCATAGTGGGGGGAGGGACCACAGATACGCAGTATTTT	CASSIVGGGTTDTQYF
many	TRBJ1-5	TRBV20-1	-	TGCAGTGCAGGCAGCCATAGCAATCAGCCCCAGCATTTT	CSAGSHSNQPQHF
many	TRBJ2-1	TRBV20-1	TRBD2	TGCAGTGCTAGGGGACGGGAGGGTATCACCTACAATGAGCAGTTCTTC	CSARGREGITYNEQFF
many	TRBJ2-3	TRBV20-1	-	TGCAGTGCTAGAGACGAACCAGCAGATACGCAGTATTTT	CSARDEPADTQYF
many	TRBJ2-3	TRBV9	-	TGTGCCAGCAGCGTAGATCTGGGCCCGGATACGCAGTATTTT	CASSVDLGPDTQYF
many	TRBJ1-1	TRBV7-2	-	TGTGCCAGCAGCTTAACGAAGCTGGGCACAACGAACACTGAAGCTTTCTTT	CASSLTKLGTTNTEAFF
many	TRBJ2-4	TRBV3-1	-	TGTGCCAGCAGGGGGGATCAGAACATTCAGTACTTC	CASRGDQNIQYF
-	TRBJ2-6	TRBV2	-	TGTGCCAGCGCAGGGTATGGGGCCAACGTCCTGACTTTC	CASAGYGANVLTF
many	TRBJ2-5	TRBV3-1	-	TGTGCCAGCAGCCAAGATATCGGACAGCAAGAGACCCAGTACTTC	CASSQDIGQQETQYF
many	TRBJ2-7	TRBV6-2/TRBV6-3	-	TGTGCCAGCAGTTACCCTGACTACGAGCAGTACTTC	CASSYPDYEQYF
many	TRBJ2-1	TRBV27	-	TGTGCCAGCAGTTTCCGACCGAACAATGAGCAGTTCTTC	CASSFRPNNEQFF
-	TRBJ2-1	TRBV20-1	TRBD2	TGCAGTGCTCCCCCAGGCGGGAGGGCTTACAATGAGCAGTTCTTC	CSAPPGGRAYNEQFF
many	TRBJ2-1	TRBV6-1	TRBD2	TGTGCCAGCAGTGTCACCGGGACTAGCGGGGGGGCGACTCGGAATGAGCAGTTCTTC	CASSVTGTSGGATRNEQFF
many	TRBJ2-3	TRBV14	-	TGTGCCAGCAGCCAAGACCTGGCAGGTTGGGCAGATACGCAGTATTTT	CASSQDLAGWADTQYF
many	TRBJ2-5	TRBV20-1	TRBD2	TGCAGTGCCTACCGGACTAGCGGGAGTTCCCAAGAGACCCAGTACTTC	CSAYRTSGSSQETQYF
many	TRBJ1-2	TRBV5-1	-	TGCGCCAGCAGCTTGGATGGAAGTCGTTACTATGGCTACACCTTC	CASSLDGSRYYGYTF
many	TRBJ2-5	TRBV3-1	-	TGTGCCAGCAGCCAAGACCAGGGTTACGAGACCCAGTACTTC	CASSQDQGYETQYF
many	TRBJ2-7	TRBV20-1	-	TGCAGTGCTAGAGGAACGGGACAAGTCTACGAGCAGTACTTC	CSARGTGQVYEQYF
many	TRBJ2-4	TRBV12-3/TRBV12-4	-	TGTGCCAGCAGCGAGGGGGAGTGGTACATTCAGTACTTC	CASSEGEWYIQYF
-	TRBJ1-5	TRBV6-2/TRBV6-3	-	TGTGCCAGCAACCAACGAGGACTAAATAGCAATCAGCCCCAGCATTTT	CASNQRGLNSNQPQHF
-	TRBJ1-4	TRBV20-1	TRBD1	TGCAGTGCCAGCGGACAGGGTAGGGATAATGAAAAACTGTTTTTT	CSASGQGRDNEKLFF
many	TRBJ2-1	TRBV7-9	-	TGTGCCAGCAGCTTCGAACAGCGGGAGCAGTTCTTC	CASSFEQREQFF
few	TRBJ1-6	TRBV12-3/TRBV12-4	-	TGTGCCAGCAGTTTAGATGGTAATTCACCCCTCCACTTT	CASSLDGNSPLHF
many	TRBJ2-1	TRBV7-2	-	TGTGCCAGCAGCGGTGGGGGCGGCTACAATGAGCAGTTCTTC	CASSGGGGYNEQFF
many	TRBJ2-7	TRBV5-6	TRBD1	TGTGCCAGCAGCCGGGACAGGGCCTACGAGCAGTACTTC	CASSRDRAYEQYF
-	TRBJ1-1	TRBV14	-	TGTGCCAGCAGCCAAGCTTGGGGTGCGCTGAACACTGAAGCTTTCTTT	CASSQAWGALNTEAFF
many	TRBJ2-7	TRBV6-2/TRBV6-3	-	TGTGCCAGCAGTTACCGTCGTGGGATAGCGACCGTCGAGCAGTACTTC	CASSYRRGIATVEQYF
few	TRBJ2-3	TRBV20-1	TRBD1	TGCAGTGTAGGGGGCTTCACAGATACGCAGTATTTT	CSVGGFTDTQYF
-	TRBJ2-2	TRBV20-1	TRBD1	TGCAGTGCTAGGGGACAGGGGCGATCAAACACCGGGGAGCTGTTTTTT	CSARGQGRSNTGELFF
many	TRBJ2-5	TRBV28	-	TGTGCCAGCACCCCTGGGGGGGGCGCCGAGACCCAGTACTTC	CASTPGGGAETQYF
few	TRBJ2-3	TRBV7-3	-	TGTGCCAGCAGCCAAAGGCCGGGATCAGATACGCAGTATTTT	CASSQRPGSDTQYF
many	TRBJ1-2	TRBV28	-	TGTGCCAGCAGTTTACCCAATGCTGGCTACACCTTC	CASSLPNAGYTF
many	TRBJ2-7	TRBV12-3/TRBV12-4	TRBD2	TGTGCCAGCAGTCCACTAGCGGGGGGATTCGAGCAGTACTTC	CASSPLAGGFEQYF
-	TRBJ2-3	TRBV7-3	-	TGTGCCAGCAGCTTAACCGCAGGGACGGGCACAGATACGCAGTATTTT	CASSLTAGTGTDTQYF
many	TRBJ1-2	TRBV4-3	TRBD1	TGCGCCAGCAGCCAAGAAGAGGGGGCCTTCACCTTC	CASSQEEGAFTF
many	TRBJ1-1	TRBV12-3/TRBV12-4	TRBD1	TGTGCCAGCAGTTCGACAGGGAGTAACACTGAAGCTTTCTTT	CASSSTGSNTEAFF
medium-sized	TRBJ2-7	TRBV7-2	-	TGTGCCAGCAGCTTAGGAGGAGGAATCTCCTACGAGCAGTACTTC	CASSLGGGISYEQYF
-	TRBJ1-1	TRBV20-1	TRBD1	TGCAGTGCTAGGGAGGGGGCGCGAGGGTTCACTGAAGCTTTCTTT	CSAREGARGFTEAFF
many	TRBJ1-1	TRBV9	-	TGTGCCAGCAGCGTAGGTGGGGGTATGGGCACTGAAGCTTTCTTT	CASSVGGGMGTEAFF
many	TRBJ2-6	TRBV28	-	TGTGCCAGCAGTTTTGAGGCCGGGGCCAACGTCCTGACTTTC	CASSFEAGANVLTF